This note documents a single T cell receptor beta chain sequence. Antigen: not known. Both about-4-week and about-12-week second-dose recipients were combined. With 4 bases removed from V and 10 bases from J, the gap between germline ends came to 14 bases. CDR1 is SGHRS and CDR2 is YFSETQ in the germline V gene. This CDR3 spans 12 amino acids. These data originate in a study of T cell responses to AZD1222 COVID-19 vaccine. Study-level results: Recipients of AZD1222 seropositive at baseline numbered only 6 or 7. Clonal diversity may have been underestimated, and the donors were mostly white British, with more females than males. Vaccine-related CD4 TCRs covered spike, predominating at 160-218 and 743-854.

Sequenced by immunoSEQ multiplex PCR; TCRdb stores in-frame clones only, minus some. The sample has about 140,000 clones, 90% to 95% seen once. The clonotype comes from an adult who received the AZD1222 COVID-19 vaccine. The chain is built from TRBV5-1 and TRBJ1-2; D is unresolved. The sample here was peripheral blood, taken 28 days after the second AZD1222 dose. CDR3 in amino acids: CASSDGLKPYTF. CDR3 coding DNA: TGCGCCAGCAGCGACGGACTCAAACCCTACACCTTC.